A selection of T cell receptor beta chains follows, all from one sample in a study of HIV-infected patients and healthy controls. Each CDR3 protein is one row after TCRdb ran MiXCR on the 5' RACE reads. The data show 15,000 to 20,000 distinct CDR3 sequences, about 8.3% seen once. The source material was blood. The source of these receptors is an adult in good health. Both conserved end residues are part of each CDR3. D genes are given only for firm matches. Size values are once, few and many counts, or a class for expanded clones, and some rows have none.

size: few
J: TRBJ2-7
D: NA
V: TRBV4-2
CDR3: CASSQDWGVGYEQYF
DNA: TGTGCCAGCAGCCAAGATTGGGGAGTAGGCTACGAGCAGTACTTC

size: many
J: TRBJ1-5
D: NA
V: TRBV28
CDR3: CASSLAGRYQPQHF
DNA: TGTGCCAGCAGTTTAGCGGGCAGATATCAGCCCCAGCATTTT

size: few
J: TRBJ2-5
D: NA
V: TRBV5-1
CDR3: CASRAAIQETQYF
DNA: TGCGCCAGCCGGGCGGCAATCCAAGAGACCCAGTACTTC

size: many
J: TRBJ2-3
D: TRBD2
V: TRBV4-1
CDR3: CASSQATSAYTDTQYF
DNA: TGCGCCAGCAGCCAAGCTACTAGCGCATACACAGATACGCAGTATTTT

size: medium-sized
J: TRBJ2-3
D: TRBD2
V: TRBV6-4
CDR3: CASSESSGGTDTQYF
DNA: TGTGCCAGCAGTGAAAGTAGCGGGGGCACAGATACGCAGTATTTT

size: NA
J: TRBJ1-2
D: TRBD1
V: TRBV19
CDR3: CAIERTGGGYGYTF
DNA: TGTGCCATAGAACGGACAGGGGGAGGCTATGGCTACACCTTC

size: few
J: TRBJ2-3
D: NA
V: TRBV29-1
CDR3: CSAAIITDTQYF
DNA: TGCAGCGCGGCAATTATCACAGATACGCAGTATTTT

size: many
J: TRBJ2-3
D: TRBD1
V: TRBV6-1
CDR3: CASFRDSNTDTQYF
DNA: TGTGCCAGCTTCCGGGACAGCAACACAGATACGCAGTATTTT

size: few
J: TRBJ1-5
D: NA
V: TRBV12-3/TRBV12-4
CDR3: CASSLWGDSNQPQHF
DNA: TGTGCCAGCAGCCTATGGGGGGACAGCAATCAGCCCCAGCATTTT

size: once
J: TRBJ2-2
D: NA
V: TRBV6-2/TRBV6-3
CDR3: CASSYLHILSSGRTAFHTGELFF
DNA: TGTGCCAGCAGTTACTTGCACATACTCTCGAGTGGACGGACGGCTTTTCACACCGGGGAGCTGTTTTTT

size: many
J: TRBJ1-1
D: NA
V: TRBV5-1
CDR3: CASSLPHQGPEAFF
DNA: TGCGCCAGCAGCTTGCCCCACCAGGGGCCTGAAGCTTTCTTT

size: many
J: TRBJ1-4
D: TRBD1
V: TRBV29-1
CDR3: CSPESTPGTENEKLFF
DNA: TGCAGCCCCGAGAGTACCCCCGGGACAGAGAATGAAAAACTGTTTTTT

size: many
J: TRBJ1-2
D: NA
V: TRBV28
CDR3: CASRAFDYGYTF
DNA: TGTGCCAGCAGGGCCTTCGACTATGGCTACACCTTC

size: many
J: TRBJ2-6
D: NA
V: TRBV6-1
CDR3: CASSTYGGSGANVLTF
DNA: TGTGCCAGCAGTACATACGGGGGCTCTGGGGCCAACGTCCTGACTTTC

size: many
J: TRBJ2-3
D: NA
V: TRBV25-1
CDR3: CASSPQTTDTQYF
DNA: TGTGCCAGCAGTCCACAAACTACAGATACGCAGTATTTT

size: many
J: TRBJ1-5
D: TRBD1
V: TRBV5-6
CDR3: CASSLGQGHQPQHF
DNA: TGTGCCAGCAGCTTGGGACAGGGACATCAGCCCCAGCATTTT

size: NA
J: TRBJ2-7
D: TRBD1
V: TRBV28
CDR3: CASSRVTGVNEQYF
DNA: TGTGCCAGCAGCCGCGTGACAGGGGTCAACGAGCAGTACTTC

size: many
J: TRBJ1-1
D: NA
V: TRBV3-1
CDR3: CASSQGREWGEAFF
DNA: TGTGCCAGCAGCCAAGGCAGGGAATGGGGTGAAGCTTTCTTT

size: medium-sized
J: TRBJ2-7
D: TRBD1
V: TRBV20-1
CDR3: CSATTGGPYEQYF
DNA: TGCAGTGCGACGACAGGGGGGCCCTACGAGCAGTACTTC

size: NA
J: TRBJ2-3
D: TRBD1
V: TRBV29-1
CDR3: CSVGQGSTDTQYF
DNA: TGCAGCGTTGGACAGGGAAGCACAGATACGCAGTATTTT

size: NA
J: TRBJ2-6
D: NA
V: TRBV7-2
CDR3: CASSLVGTGGANVLTF
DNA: TGTGCCAGCAGCCTAGTTGGGACCGGCGGGGCCAACGTCCTGACTTTC

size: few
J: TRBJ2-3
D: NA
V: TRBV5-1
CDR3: CASSPPRGREDTQYF
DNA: TGCGCCAGCAGCCCGCCGAGGGGCAGGGAAGATACGCAGTATTTT

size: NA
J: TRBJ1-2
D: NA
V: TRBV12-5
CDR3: CASGPGPTNYGYTF
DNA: TGTGCTAGTGGTCCGGGACCGACTAACTATGGCTACACCTTC

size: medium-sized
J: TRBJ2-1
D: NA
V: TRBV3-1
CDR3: CASSQFPTGHSYNEQFF
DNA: TGTGCCAGCAGCCAATTTCCGACAGGTCACTCCTACAATGAGCAGTTCTTC

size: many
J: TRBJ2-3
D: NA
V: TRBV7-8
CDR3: CASSLVAVDTQYF
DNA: TGTGCCAGCAGCCTGGTAGCGGTAGATACGCAGTATTTT

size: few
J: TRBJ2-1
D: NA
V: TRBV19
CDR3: CASKVGTLDYNEQFF
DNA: TGTGCCAGTAAGGTCGGGACTCTCGACTACAATGAGCAGTTCTTC

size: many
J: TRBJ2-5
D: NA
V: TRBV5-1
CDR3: CASSLVDLRGETQYF
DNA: TGCGCCAGCAGCTTGGTGGACCTTCGAGGGGAGACCCAGTACTTC

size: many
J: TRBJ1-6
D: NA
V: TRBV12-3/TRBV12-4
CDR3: CASSLGTPDIHF
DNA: TGTGCCAGCAGTTTAGGTACTCCCGATATCCACTTT

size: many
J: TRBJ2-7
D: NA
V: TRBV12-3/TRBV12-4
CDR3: CASSLTGQLGEQYF
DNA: TGTGCCAGCAGTTTAACGGGGCAGCTGGGGGAGCAGTACTTC

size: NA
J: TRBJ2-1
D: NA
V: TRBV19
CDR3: CASSIGQVLNNEQFF
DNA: TGTGCCAGTAGTATTGGGCAGGTTCTAAATAATGAGCAGTTCTTC

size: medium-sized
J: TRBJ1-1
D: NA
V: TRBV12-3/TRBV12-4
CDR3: CASSRQVNTEAFF
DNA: TGTGCCAGCAGTCGACAGGTAAACACTGAAGCTTTCTTT

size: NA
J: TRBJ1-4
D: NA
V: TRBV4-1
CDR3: CASSHPDHLEKLFF
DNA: TGCGCCAGCAGCCATCCGGACCACCTTGAAAAACTGTTTTTT

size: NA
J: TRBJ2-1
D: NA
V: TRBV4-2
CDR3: CASSQEASEQFF
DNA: TGTGCCAGCAGCCAGGAGGCGAGTGAGCAGTTCTTC